This T cell receptor (beta chain) was retrieved from a study of blood T cell repertoires in COVID-19 (dated by TCRdb to about 2020). A note on the overall study: The collaborator samples originated in the United States, Italy and Spain and spanned the acute and convalescent phases of COVID-19. The samples were drawn from two sources: the first 160 participants of the ongoing ImmuneRACE study, and 1,200 or so subjects contributed by 6 global collaborators. A freely available public database, intended as a resource for researchers studying the immune response to SARS-CoV-2, is where the repertoires were released. The material from the prospective study consisted of cDNA or gDNA derived from T cells, B-cell-depleted T cells, or PBMCs. Deeply sampled blood TCRbeta repertoires from subjects exposed to, actively infected with, or recovered from COVID-19 were included in the dataset. Nearly every sample came with metadata listing a de-identified subject ID, COVID-19 status, age in years and sex. HLA class I and class II types, where available, came from metadata supplied by the sample provider rather than from assay-based typing.

Findings and caveats that apply to the study as a whole: The amount of clinical and demographic metadata varied by source and participant and was provided uncurated.

TCRbeta CDR3 regions were amplified from genomic DNA using the immunoSEQ Assay, a bias-controlled multiplex PCR. As for how the authors treated the data: Nucleated cell counts per sample were estimated from amplification of reference gene primers within the assay. To quantify the absolute abundance of each unique TCRbeta CDR3 rearrangement, sequence reads were collapsed and filtered. For each sample, productive Simpson clonality was calculated as the square root of Simpson's diversity index over productive rearrangements. The immuneACCESS repertoire file appears here via TCRdb, limited to in-frame rearrangements. These files lack a portion of the clones; in checked studies, under half of the deficit traces to unresolved V genes, and the cause of the others is not known. V and J calls plus clone size are reproduced from that table; the DNA served to infer D and trimming. Present in this sample are over 150,000 clones, more than 85% of which were seen just once. The top ten hold under 0.7% of the sample.

In the case of this clone: Its antigen target is currently unknown. No much larger clone exists at a distance of one base, and base qualities are not known.

In Seattle, one collaborating source enrolled patients while the infection was active and tracked those patients longitudinally over the course of disease. Whole blood was collected in K2EDTA tubes by collaborating institutions according to the institutions' own protocols. Collaborator samples were shipped for TCRbeta analysis as frozen whole blood, isolated PBMCs, or DNA extracted from either sample type. The germline V gene encodes CDR1 MGHRA and CDR2 YSYEKL. Its CDR3 holds 16 amino acids, cysteine through phenylalanine. CDR3 DNA only is kept here, 48 bases in frame from base 1. The junction carries 9 bases between V and J, which are trimmed by 1 base and 2 bases respectively.

This receptor was obtained from a man aged 55-75 years with COVID-19, enrolled during active disease. The receptor chain draws on TRBV4-1 and TRBJ1-6, with the D gene too uncertain to name. Sequenced input: peripheral blood. The CDR3 protein: CASSQGGAPYNSPLHF. The nucleotides are TGCGCCAGCAGCCAAGGGGGAGCACCCTATAATTCACCCCTCCACTTT.